This TCR beta chain was documented in a study of naive and memory T cell subsets (dated 2017 in TCRdb). In the study overall: An open-source, UMI-based TCR alpha and beta sequencing pipeline was applied to sorted naive and memory peripheral blood T cell subsets. Complete agreement was observed between the functional CMV T cell responses and the IgG serology results. RNA was DNase-treated and reverse transcribed with TCR constant-region primers, mostly using SuperScript III.

As encoded in the germline V gene, CDR1 is MNHNS while CDR2 is SASEGT. Its CDR3 holds 16 amino acids, cysteine through phenylalanine. Of all the DNA, just the CDR3 is kept, 48 bases in frame from base 1. V sheds 1 base and J sheds 4 bases, leaving 16 bases between their ends. Results and caveats for the whole study, not just this receptor: In both CD4 and CD8 cells, going from naive through CM, EM and EMRA, the Gini index went up while Shannon and inverse Simpson diversity went down. After error correction, over 90% of naive TCR sequences appeared only once, giving much steeper abundance distributions than memory subsets. Clonotypes were defined as single alpha or beta chain sequences, not paired alpha/beta receptors. A power law was followed by TCR abundance, with an exponent that differed between naive and memory subsets but was consistent across the three individuals. RNA-based TCR counts may be influenced by expression changes linked to T cell activation and differentiation. The repertoire findings for the naive and memory subsets could not be validated, as no ground truth was available.

This clonotype was observed many times. The antigen it recognizes is unknown. Base qualities are not provided; no much larger clone lies one nucleotide away. TCR alpha and beta chain libraries were amplified separately from the second PCR step onward. Donor CMV status was determined by IFNgamma production from CD4+ T cells after overnight stimulation of fresh PBMCs with CMV viral lysate. Miltenyi beads were used first to positively select CD4 T cells, and CD8 T cells were then positively selected from the CD4-negative fraction. After staining for CD3, CD4, CD8, CD45RA, CD27 and a live/dead dye, cells were sorted on a BD Aria II into four subsets based on CD45RA and CD27. The sorting gate for effector memory cells was CD45RA-CD27-, and the sorting gate for EMRA cells was CD45RA+CD27-. Blood came from three healthy volunteers, each fractionated into CD4 and CD8 T cells and then into four differentiation subsets. About 120 ml of peripheral blood was drawn per donor, and PBMC were isolated by Ficoll-Paque PLUS density-gradient centrifugation. Sorted cells were lysed in RLT buffer, after which RNA was extracted using a Qiagen RNeasy kit and stored at -80 degrees C.

Library preparation employed UMI-ligation and nested PCR. An equimolar mix of two oligonucleotides covering both TRBC1 and TRBC2 was used as the beta constant-region primer. A single-stranded oligonucleotide bearing the SP2 primer plus a 12-nucleotide UMI was ligated onto the 3' end of the cDNA by T4 RNA ligase 1. Four rounds of PCR, combining the SP2 primer with nested alpha and beta constant-region primers, were used to amplify the ligated cDNA. The ligation reaction was incubated at 16°C for about 20-25 hours. PCR2 was typically run as a SYBR Green qPCR and stopped at a predetermined threshold to prevent over-amplification. Every purification after the first one was done using Agencourt AMPure XP magnetic beads. Libraries were quantified by Qubit and checked on a TapeStation, where a main peak was expected near 650 bp. Pooled libraries were sequenced on an Illumina MiSeq with v2 2x251 paired-end kits, typically giving roughly 1-2.3 million reads per sample. Each sample's library went into the pool at roughly 4 nM, and roughly 5-7.5% PhiX was added to help with cluster recognition. The authors processed their data as follows. FASTQ reads processed by Demultiplexor were assigned V and J genes by Decombinator through tag matching that tolerated a single base-pair mismatch. UMIs were used by Collapsinator to correct both sequencing errors and frequency errors arising from PCR heterogeneity. CDR3Translator translated TCRs and extracted CDR3s from the conserved cysteine to the FGXG phenylalanine, flagging non-productive sequences. Repertoires were subsampled to equal numbers of UMI-defined TCRs before Gini, Shannon entropy and inverse Simpson indices were calculated. Power-law fits to clonotype abundance distributions were performed by maximum likelihood within the linear range. On one naive CD8 sample, the pipeline and MIGEC gave similar UMI counts, unique TCR numbers and clonal distributions. The repertoires were searched for 5,500 to 8,000 CMV-associated CDR3 sequences that had been compiled from VDJdb and a published dataset. Using fastp at Q25 and MiXCR, TCRdb reprocessed the public reads and kept productive beta chains. Duplicate CDR3 protein sequences are folded into a single record with the most common DNA and genes. V and J calls and clone size were set by TCRdb, not the authors. For this sample there are tens of thousands of distinct CDR3 sequences; roughly 15% appear just once. The ten largest make up more than 20% of the sample.

The rearranged segments are TRBV6-1 and TRBJ1-1, with TRBD1 perhaps the D gene, on 5 matching bases. The sequenced sample was effector memory CD4+ T cells from blood. Reading the label with the study, this specimen's cell subset or site is: effector memory, CD45RA- CD27-. This sequence was found in a human donor in good health. The CDR3 in this case is CASSEVTSGGGTEAFF. Here is the DNA: TGTGCCAGCAGTGAAGTTACGTCGGGGGGGGGCACTGAAGCTTTCTTT.